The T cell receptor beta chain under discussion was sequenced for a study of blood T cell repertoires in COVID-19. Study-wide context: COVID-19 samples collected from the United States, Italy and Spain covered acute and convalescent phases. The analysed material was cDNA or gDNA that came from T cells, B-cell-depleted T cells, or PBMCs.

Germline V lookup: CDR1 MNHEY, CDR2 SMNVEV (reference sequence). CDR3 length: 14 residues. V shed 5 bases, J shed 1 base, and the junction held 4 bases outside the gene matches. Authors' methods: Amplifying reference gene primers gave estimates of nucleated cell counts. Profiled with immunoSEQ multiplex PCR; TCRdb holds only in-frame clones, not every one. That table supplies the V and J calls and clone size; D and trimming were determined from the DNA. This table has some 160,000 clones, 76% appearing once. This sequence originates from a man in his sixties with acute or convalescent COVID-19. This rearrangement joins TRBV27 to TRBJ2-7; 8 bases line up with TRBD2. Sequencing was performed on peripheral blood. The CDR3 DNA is TGTGCCAGCAGTCCGGGACTAGGGTCCTACGAGCAGTACTTC. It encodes CASSPGLGSYEQYF.